The clone carrying this T cell receptor (beta chain) was found once. Its antigen is currently unknown. The record originates from a study of CD8 T cells in Susac syndrome. Study-wide points: The study conceded that relatively few individuals underwent its TCR sequencing and HLA analysis.

RNA in amounts of about 0.5 to 1 ug was reverse transcribed with random hexamers. Multiplex immunoSEQ PCR targeted 54 Vbeta and 13 Jbeta TCR beta segments. TCRdb fed the immunoSEQ multiplex PCR reads into MiXCR, producing one record per CDR3 protein. This sample has 190,000 or so distinct CDR3 sequences, with roughly 95% found just once. CD8+ and CD4+ T cells taken from blood had their TCR beta sequenced. CD8+ and CD4+ T cells were negatively isolated; TEMRA cells were FACS-enriched. Germline V lookup: CDR1 SEHNR, CDR2 FQNEAQ (reference sequence). Trimming cost V 3 bases and J 0 bases, with 3 bases left between them. The CDR3 length is 12 residues.

The source material was CD4+ T cells from PBMCs. The J gene is TRBJ2-7, the V gene TRBV7-9; D is unresolved. This clonotype originated in a human donor with multiple sclerosis. CDR3 sequence: CASSFVSYEQYF. In nucleotides, the CDR3 is TGTGCCAGCAGCTTTGTCTCCTACGAGCAGTACTTC.